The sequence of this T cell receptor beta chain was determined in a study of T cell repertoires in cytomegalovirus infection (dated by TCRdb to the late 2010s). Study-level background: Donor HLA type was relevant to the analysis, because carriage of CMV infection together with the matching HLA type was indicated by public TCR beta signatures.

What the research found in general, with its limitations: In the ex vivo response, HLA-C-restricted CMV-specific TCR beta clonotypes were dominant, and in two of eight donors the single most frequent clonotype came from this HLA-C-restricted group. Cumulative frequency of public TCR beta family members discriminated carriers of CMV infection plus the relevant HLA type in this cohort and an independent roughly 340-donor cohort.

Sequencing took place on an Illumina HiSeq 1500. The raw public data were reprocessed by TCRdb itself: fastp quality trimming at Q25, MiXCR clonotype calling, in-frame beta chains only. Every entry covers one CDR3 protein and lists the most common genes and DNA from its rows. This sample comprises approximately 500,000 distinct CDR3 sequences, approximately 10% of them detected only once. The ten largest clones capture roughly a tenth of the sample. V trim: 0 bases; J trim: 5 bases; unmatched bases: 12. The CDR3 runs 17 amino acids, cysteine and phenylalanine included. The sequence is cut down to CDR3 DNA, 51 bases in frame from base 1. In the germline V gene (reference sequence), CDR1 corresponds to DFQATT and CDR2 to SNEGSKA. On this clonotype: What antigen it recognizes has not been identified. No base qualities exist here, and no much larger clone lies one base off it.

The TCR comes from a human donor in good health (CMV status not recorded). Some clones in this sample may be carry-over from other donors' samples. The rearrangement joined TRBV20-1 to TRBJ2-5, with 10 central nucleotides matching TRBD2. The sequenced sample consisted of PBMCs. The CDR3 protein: CSARDVESGGASETQYF. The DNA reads TGCAGTGCTAGAGATGTGGAGAGCGGGGGGGCCTCTGAGACCCAGTACTTC.